The clone carrying this T cell receptor (beta chain) occurred once. This entry comes from a study of technical replicates of blood from a handful of donors. Germline V lookup: CDR1 MGHDK, CDR2 SYGVNS. V gave up 8 bases and J gave up 5 bases, with 7 bases separating them. The CDR3 is 12 residues long. Generated by immunoSEQ multiplex PCR, the TCRdb table keeps only in-frame clones and is missing some. The data show about 75,000 clones, 91% seen once. The sample was T cells isolated from PBMCs. The source of this sequence is a human donor in good health. Some clones in this sample may be carry-over from other donors' samples. The V and J genes are TRBV25-1 and TRBJ1-6, with D maybe TRBD1 (5 bases). The CDR3 nucleotides are TGTGCCAGCGGGGCCCATAATTCACCCCTCCACTTT. Amino acids: CASGAHNSPLHF. Supplemented by reference TRBV25-1 and TRBJ1-6, the full variable domain reads EADIYQTPRYLVIGTGKKITLECSQTMGHDKMYWYQQDPGMELHLIHYSYGVNSTEKGDLSSESTVSRIRTEHFPLTLESARPSHTSQYLCASGAHNSPLHFGNGTRLTVT.